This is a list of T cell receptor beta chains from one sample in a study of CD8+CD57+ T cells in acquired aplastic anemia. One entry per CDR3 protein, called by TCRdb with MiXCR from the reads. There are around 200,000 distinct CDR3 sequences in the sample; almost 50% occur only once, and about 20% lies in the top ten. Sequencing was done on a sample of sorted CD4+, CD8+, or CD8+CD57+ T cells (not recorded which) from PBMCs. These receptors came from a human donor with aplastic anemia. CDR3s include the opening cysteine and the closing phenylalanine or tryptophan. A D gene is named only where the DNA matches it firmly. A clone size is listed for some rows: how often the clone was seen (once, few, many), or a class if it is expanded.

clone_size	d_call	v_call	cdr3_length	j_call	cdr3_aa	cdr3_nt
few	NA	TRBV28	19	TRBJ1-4	CASSLRLRTRPATNEKLFF	TGTGCCAGCAGTTTACGCTTGAGGACAAGGCCTGCAACTAATGAAAAACTGTTTTTT
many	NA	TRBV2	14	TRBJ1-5	CASNIPGSNQPQHF	TGTGCCAGCAACATCCCAGGGTCTAATCAGCCCCAGCATTTT
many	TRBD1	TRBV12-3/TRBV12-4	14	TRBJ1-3	CASSRQGRGNTIYF	TGTGCCAGCAGCCGACAGGGTCGTGGAAACACCATATATTTT
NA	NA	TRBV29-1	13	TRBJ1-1	CSVEDSLQTEAFF	TGCAGCGTTGAAGATTCCCTCCAGACTGAAGCTTTCTTT
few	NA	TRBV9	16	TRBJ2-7	CASSEGGDGSSYEQYF	TGTGCCAGCAGCGAGGGGGGGGACGGGAGCTCCTACGAGCAGTACTTC
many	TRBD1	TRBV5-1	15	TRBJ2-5	CASSQGTGARETQYF	TGCGCCAGCAGTCAAGGGACAGGGGCGAGGGAGACCCAGTACTTC
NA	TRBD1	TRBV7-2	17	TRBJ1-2	CASSLGLGQGKGDGYTF	TGTGCCAGCAGCTTAGGTCTGGGACAGGGGAAGGGGGATGGCTACACCTTC
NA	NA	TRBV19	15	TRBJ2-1	CASSMGGAGYNEQFF	TGTGCCAGTAGTATGGGGGGCGCGGGGTACAATGAGCAGTTCTTC
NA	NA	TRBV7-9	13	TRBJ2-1	CASSLGLYNEQFF	TGTGCCAGCAGCTTAGGATTGTACAATGAGCAGTTCTTC
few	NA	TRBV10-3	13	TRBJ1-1	CAIRSSGSTEAFF	TGTGCCATCCGGTCGTCGGGGAGTACTGAAGCTTTCTTT
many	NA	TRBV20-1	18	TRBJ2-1	CSARDRPESGAVYNEQFF	TGCAGTGCTAGAGATCGGCCTGAGTCAGGGGCGGTCTACAATGAGCAGTTCTTC
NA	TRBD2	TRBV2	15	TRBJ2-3	CAGSPLAGITDTQYF	TGTGCCGGCAGCCCTCTAGCGGGGATCACAGATACGCAGTATTTT
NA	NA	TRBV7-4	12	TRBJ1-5	CASRRSNQPQHF	TGTGCCAGCAGAAGGAGCAATCAGCCCCAGCATTTT
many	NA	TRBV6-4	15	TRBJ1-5	CASSDSVDRNQPQHF	TGTGCCAGCAGTGACTCGGTAGACAGAAATCAGCCCCAGCATTTT
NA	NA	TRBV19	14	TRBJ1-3	CASSFLSSGNTIYF	TGTGCCAGTAGTTTTCTGAGCTCTGGAAACACCATATATTTT
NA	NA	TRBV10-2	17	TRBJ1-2	CASSETLGGGGDYGYTF	TGCGCCAGCAGTGAGACTTTAGGCGGGGGGGGCGACTATGGCTACACCTTC
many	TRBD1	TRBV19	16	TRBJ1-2	CASSMGDRTGVYGYTF	TGTGCCAGTAGTATGGGGGATCGGACAGGGGTCTATGGCTACACCTTC
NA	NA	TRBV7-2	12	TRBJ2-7	CASSLEWYEQYF	TGTGCCAGCAGCTTAGAATGGTACGAGCAGTACTTC
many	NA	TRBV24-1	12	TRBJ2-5	CATSDLRETQYF	TGTGCCACCAGTGATTTAAGAGAGACCCAGTACTTC
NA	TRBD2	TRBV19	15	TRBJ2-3	CAWSLASGGPDTQYF	TGTGCCTGGAGTCTGGCTAGCGGGGGCCCAGATACGCAGTATTTT